Detailed here is one TCR beta chain. Its antigen is still unknown. No per-base quality is available; no much larger clone lies one base away. These data are taken from a study of blood T cell repertoires in COVID-19 (dated by TCRdb to 2018 to 2021). For the wider study: Samples covering the acute and convalescent phases of COVID-19 were provided by collaborators in the United States, Italy and Spain. The material from the prospective study consisted of cDNA or gDNA derived from T cells, B-cell-depleted T cells, or PBMCs. Deeply sampled blood TCRbeta repertoires from subjects exposed to, actively infected with, or recovered from COVID-19 were included in the dataset. A freely available public database, intended as a resource for researchers studying the immune response to SARS-CoV-2, is where the repertoires were released. Samples came from the ongoing ImmuneRACE study (first 160 participants) plus 1,254 subjects from 6 global collaborators. Nearly every sample came with metadata listing a de-identified subject ID, COVID-19 status, age in years and sex. Where available, HLA class I and class II types were taken from metadata supplied by the sample provider and were not determined by assay-based typing.

General conclusions and limits of the study: The quantity of clinical and demographic metadata differed by source and by participant and was supplied without curation.

Enrolling through a virtual design, the prospective study's participants ranged in age from roughly 18 to 89 years and lived across some 23 United States geographic areas. In the prospective study, participants were assigned to cohorts based on the clinical history participants reported in a screening survey and a study questionnaire. Recovered participants in ImmuneRACE Cohort 3 were defined by two consecutive negative NP/OP PCR tests, clearance by a healthcare professional, or resolution of symptoms. In the prospective study, whole blood, serum and a nasopharyngeal or oropharyngeal swab were collected from each participant by mobile phlebotomists. Additional blood draws and questionnaires over an approximately two-month period could optionally be provided by prospective study participants. Before DNA extraction, prospective study blood samples were shipped either frozen or at room temperature.

TCRbeta CDR3 regions were amplified from genomic DNA using the immunoSEQ Assay, a bias-controlled multiplex PCR. The study's processing was this. The number of nucleated cells in each sample was estimated by amplification of reference gene primers within the assay. To quantify the absolute abundance of each unique TCRbeta CDR3 rearrangement, sequence reads were collapsed and filtered. Productive Simpson clonality was computed per sample as the square root of Simpson's diversity index over productive rearrangements. Drawn from immuneACCESS, this table holds only the in-frame rearrangements with V and J called that TCRdb kept. Clones are partly lost; checked studies trace under half to an unresolved V gene and leave the rest unexplained. D and trimming were read from the DNA, whereas the V and J calls and clone size are those reported in that table. This sample comprises hundreds of thousands of clones, around 88% of them detected only once. The ten largest clones represent roughly 8.6% of the sample.

The source is a man aged 40-55 years who had recovered from COVID-19. Material: PBMCs or T cells enriched from blood (not recorded which).

CDR3 region: CASSILRENTEAFF. At the DNA level, the sequence is TGTGCCAGTAGTATACTCAGGGAGAACACTGAAGCTTTCTTT. The chain was built from TRBV19 and TRBJ1-1, and TRBD1 may be the D gene, going by 5 matching bases. The CDR3 numbers 14 residues from cysteine through phenylalanine. Of the read, only the CDR3 DNA is kept; its 42 bases are in frame from base 1. Between the V and J ends, shortened by 2 bases and 1 base respectively, the junction contains 8 bases. The germline V gene encodes CDR1 LNHDA and CDR2 SQIVND (reference sequence).